These 5 T cell receptor beta chains were all obtained from the same sample, sequenced in a study of shared clonotypes between healthy human individuals. Clones were sequenced by immunoSEQ multiplex PCR, and TCRdb holds only the in-frame ones, with some missing. The sample lists roughly 680,000 clones; over 55% were seen once. Sequencing was done on a sample of memory CD4+ T cells sorted from blood. Subset here: CD45RA-negative fraction. These receptors all come from a woman aged 25 to 39 in good health.

V gene TRBV5-1 combines with J gene TRBJ2-1; TRBD2 is a possible D gene (5 bases). Trimming pared 4 bases from V and 4 bases from J, leaving 18 bases between. CDR1 and CDR2 from the germline V gene are SGHRS and YFSETQ. This CDR3 comprises 16 residues. The CDR3 region has the DNA TGCGCCAGCAGCAAGTCGGTGAGCGGATTGTACAATGAGCAGTTCTTC. Translation gives CASSKSVSGLYNEQFF. Full variable domain (missing parts from reference TRBV5-1 and TRBJ2-1): KAGVTQTPRYLIKTRGQQVTLSCSPISGHRSVSWYQQTPGQGLQFLFEYFSETQRNKGNFPGRFSGRQFSNSRSEMNVSTLELGDSALYLCASSKSVSGLYNEQFFGPGTRLTVL.

This chain links TRBV18 with TRBJ1-1; perhaps TRBD1 as D (5 bases). CDR1 is KGHSH, CDR2 LQKENI, per germline. There are 12 residues in the CDR3. V gave up 5 bases and J gave up 11 bases, with 15 bases separating them. CDR3 amino acids: CASSSGTPTAFF. CDR3 bases: TGTGCCAGCTCATCTGGGACCCCGACGGCTTTCTTT.

The CDR3 loop is CASRSTGAEQYF. Here the CDR3 DNA reads TGTGCCAGCAGGTCCACGGGGGCCGAGCAGTACTTC. The chain combines TRBV28 with TRBJ2-7, with D possibly being TRBD1 or TRBD2 (6 bases each). The germline CDR1 and CDR2 sequences are MDHEN and SYDVKM. Trimming took 6 bases from V and 6 from J, leaving 12 bases between them. CDR3 length equals 12 residues.

The chain uses TRBV2 and TRBJ1-3; unclear D gene. The CDR3 sequence is 14 residues long. V was trimmed by 8 bases and J by 0 bases, leaving 11 bases between them. Germline loops: CDR1 SNHLY, CDR2 FYNNEI. The CDR3 region is CASSDLYSGNTIYF. CDR3 nucleotides: TGTGCCAGCTCTGATCTTTACTCTGGAAACACCATATATTTT.

The chain carries TRBV5-1 and TRBJ2-3, with TRBD2 identical over 13 bases. With V trimmed by 4 bases and J by 4 bases, 9 bases remained unmatched. This CDR3 contains 17 residues. CDR1 is SGHRS and CDR2 is YFSETQ in the germline V gene. This chain's CDR3 is CASSRGLAGVSSDTQYF. DNA of the CDR3: TGCGCCAGCAGCCGAGGACTAGCGGGAGTATCTTCAGATACGCAGTATTTT.